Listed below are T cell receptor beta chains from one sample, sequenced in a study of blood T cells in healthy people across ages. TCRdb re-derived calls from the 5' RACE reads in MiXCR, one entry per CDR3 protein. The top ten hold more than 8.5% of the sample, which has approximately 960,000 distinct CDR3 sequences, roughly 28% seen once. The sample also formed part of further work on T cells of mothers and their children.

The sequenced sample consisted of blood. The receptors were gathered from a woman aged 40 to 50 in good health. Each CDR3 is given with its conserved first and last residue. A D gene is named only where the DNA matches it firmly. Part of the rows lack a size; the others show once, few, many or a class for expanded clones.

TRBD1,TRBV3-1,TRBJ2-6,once,TGTGCCAGCAGCACAACAGGGGGCGGTGGGGCCAACGTCCTGACTTTC,CASSTTGGGGANVLTF
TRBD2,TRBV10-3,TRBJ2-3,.,TGTGCCATCAGTGACGGGGGGGATACGCAGTATTTT,CAISDGGDTQYF
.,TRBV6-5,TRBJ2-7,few,TGTGCCAGCAGTTACTCGAAACGGACGGATAATCACCTCTACGAGCAGTACTTC,CASSYSKRTDNHLYEQYF
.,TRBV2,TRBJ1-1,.,TGTGCCAGCAGTTGGGACCCCCAGGTCACTGAAGCTTTCTTT,CASSWDPQVTEAFF
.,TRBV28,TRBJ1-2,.,TGTGCCAGCAGTTTAGGTCCGGGCGTGAATGGCTACACCTTC,CASSLGPGVNGYTF
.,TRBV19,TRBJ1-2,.,TGTGCCACCCTATGGTCGGGGGCTAGTGGAAGCTACACCTTC,CATLWSGASGSYTF
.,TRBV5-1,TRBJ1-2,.,TGCGCCAGCAGCTTGGTTGGCAGGGAGAGCTATGGCTACACCTTC,CASSLVGRESYGYTF
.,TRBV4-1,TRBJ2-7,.,TGCGCCAGCAGCCAAGTTCATCGGGACTACGAGCAGTACTTC,CASSQVHRDYEQYF
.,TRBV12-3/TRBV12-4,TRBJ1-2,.,TGTGCCAGCAGTTTGTTGGGGGCCCGCAACTATGGCTACACCTTC,CASSLLGARNYGYTF
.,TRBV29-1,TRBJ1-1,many,TGCAGCGTGGACAGAGCTACTGAAGCTTTCTTT,CSVDRATEAFF
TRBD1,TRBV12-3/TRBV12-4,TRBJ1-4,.,TGTGCCAGCAGTGCCGGACAGGGGGCTGATAATGAAAAACTGTTTTTT,CASSAGQGADNEKLFF
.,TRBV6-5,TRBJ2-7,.,TGTGCCAGCAAGTTGGTTAACGAGCAGTACTTC,CASKLVNEQYF
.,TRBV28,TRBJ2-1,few,TGTGCCAGCAGGCTAGACAATGAGCAGTTCTTC,CASRLDNEQFF
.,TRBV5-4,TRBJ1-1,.,TGTGCCAGCAGCTCGGGGGGTAGGGTTGCTGAAGCTTTCTTT,CASSSGGRVAEAFF
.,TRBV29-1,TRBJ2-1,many,TGCAGCGGCAGGGGAGTCGTAAGTGAGCAGTTCTTC,CSGRGVVSEQFF
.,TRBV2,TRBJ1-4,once,TGTGCCAGTGAAAAAAGAGGAACAGCCGATAATGAAAAACTGTTTTTT,CASEKRGTADNEKLFF
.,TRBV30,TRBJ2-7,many,TGTGCCTGGACTCGCAACAGGGACGAGCAGTACTTC,CAWTRNRDEQYF
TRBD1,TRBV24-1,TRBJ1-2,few,TGTGCCACCAGTGATGACAGGGTCGCAGACTATTATGGCTACACCTTC,CATSDDRVADYYGYTF
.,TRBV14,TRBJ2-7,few,TGTGCCAGCAGCCCCTTAATGGGGCTTAACTACGAGCAGTACTTC,CASSPLMGLNYEQYF
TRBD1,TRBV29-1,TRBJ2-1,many,TGCAGCGTTTCACTTACCGGGACAGGGGGCTTCAATGAGCAGTTCTTC,CSVSLTGTGGFNEQFF
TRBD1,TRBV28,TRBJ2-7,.,TGTGCCAGCAGTTTTGACAGGGGCCTCCGGTCCTACGAGCAGTACTTC,CASSFDRGLRSYEQYF
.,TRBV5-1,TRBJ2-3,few,TGCGCCAGCAGCGAGGACAGTACAGCAGATACGCAGTATTTT,CASSEDSTADTQYF
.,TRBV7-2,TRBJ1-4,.,TGTGCCAGCAGCACCCACAGGGATGAAAAACTGTTTTTT,CASSTHRDEKLFF
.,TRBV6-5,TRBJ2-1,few,TGTGCCAGCCGGGACGGACTAAATGAGCAGTTCTTC,CASRDGLNEQFF
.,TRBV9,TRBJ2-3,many,TGTGCCAGCAGCGTAGCAGTCACAGATACGCAGTATTTT,CASSVAVTDTQYF
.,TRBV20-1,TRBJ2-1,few,TGCAGTGCTAGAGGTCTAACCGAATCCTACAATGAGCAGTTCTTC,CSARGLTESYNEQFF
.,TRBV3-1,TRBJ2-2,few,TGTGCCAGCAGCCATGGGGCCCTTTACACCGGGGAGCTGTTTTTT,CASSHGALYTGELFF
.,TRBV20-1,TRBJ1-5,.,TGCAGTGCTAGGGGCAGGGCGGGGAATAGCAATCAGCCCCAGCATTTT,CSARGRAGNSNQPQHF
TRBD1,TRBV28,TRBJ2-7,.,TGTGCCAGCAGGTCGGCCGGGACAGACTACGAGCTGTACTTC,CASRSAGTDYELYF
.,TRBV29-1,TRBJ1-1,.,TGCAGCGCCAGAAATTCAGGGAGGAGCACTGAAGCTTTCTTT,CSARNSGRSTEAFF
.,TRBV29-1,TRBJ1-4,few,TGCAGCGTTGACGAACCGGGATCAGATGAAAAACTGTTTTTT,CSVDEPGSDEKLFF
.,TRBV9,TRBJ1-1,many,TGTGCCAGCAGCGTAGGTGACACTGAAGCTTTCTTT,CASSVGDTEAFF
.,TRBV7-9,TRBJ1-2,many,TGTGCCAGCAGCTCGGGACGGAGCTATGGCTACACCTTC,CASSSGRSYGYTF
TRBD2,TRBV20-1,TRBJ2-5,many,TGCAGTGCCGAAGGGACACCGGGAGGGGAGACCCAGTACTTC,CSAEGTPGGETQYF
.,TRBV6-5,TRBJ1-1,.,TGTGCCAGCAGTTACGGCGGGGTCACTGAAGCTTTCTTT,CASSYGGVTEAFF
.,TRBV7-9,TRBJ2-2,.,TGTGCCAGCAGTCAAAACAAGGGACCCTCCACCGGGGAGCTGTTTTTT,CASSQNKGPSTGELFF
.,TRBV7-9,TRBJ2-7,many,TGTGCCAGCAGCTTAGCGGCATACTACGAGCAGTACTTC,CASSLAAYYEQYF
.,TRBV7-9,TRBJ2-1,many,TGTGCCAGCAGCTTAGGCGGGGCCGCAGCGGGCAATGAGCAGTTCTTC,CASSLGGAAAGNEQFF
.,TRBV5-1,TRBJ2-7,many,TGTGCCAGCAGTTTCGGAAATTCCTACGAGCAGTACTTC,CASSFGNSYEQYF
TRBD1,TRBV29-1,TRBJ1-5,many,TGCAGCGTTCAGGGGGCTGGCAATCAGCCCCAGCATTTT,CSVQGAGNQPQHF
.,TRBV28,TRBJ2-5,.,TGCGCCAACAGTTTCCAAGGCAGGGTCCAAGAGACCCAGTACTTC,CANSFQGRVQETQYF
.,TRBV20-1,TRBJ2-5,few,TGCAGTGCTAGTCAGCGGTTCCAAGAGACCCAGTACTTC,CSASQRFQETQYF
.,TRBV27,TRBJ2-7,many,TGTGCCAGCAGTGCCGATGGAGGGACAGTCTACGAGCAGTACTTC,CASSADGGTVYEQYF
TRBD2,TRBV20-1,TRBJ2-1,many,TGCAGTGCTAGAGATGCGGGAGGGGGGGTAACCTACAATGAGCAGTTCTTC,CSARDAGGGVTYNEQFF
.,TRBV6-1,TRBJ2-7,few,TGTGCCAGCAGTGATCCGAGGGCCCCCTACGAGCAGTACTTC,CASSDPRAPYEQYF
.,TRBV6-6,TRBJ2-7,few,TGTGCCAGCAGTTACGTGCAGGCCCAGGGTGTGTACTTC,CASSYVQAQGVYF
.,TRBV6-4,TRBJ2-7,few,TGTGCCAGCAGTGTGGGGGGCAGGCCCTCCTACGAGCAGTACTTC,CASSVGGRPSYEQYF
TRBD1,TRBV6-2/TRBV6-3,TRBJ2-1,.,TGTGCCAGCAGTCAGCCCGGGACAGGGAAGGGTCGGGAGCAGTTCTTC,CASSQPGTGKGREQFF
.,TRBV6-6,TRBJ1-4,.,TGTGCCAGCAGTTGCGCCTTTGGGGGTGGGAATGAAAAACTGTTTTTT,CASSCAFGGGNEKLFF
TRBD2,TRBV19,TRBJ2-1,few,TGTGCCAGTAGTATAGTCCTAGCGGGGGCCGGTGAGCAGTTCTTC,CASSIVLAGAGEQFF
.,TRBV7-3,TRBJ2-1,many,TGTGCCAGCAGCTTCAGGGGGGGCCTTGGGGATGAGCAGTTCTTC,CASSFRGGLGDEQFF
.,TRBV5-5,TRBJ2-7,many,TGTGCCAGCAGCTTGTTTGCGGGGATCACCTACGAGCAGTACTTC,CASSLFAGITYEQYF
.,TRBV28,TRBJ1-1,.,TGTGCCAGCCCTAAGGACGGGGGGCGGAACACTGAAGCTTTCTTT,CASPKDGGRNTEAFF
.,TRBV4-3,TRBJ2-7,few,TGCGCCAGCAGCCGAGAGTTAGCAGACTACGAGCAGTACTTC,CASSRELADYEQYF
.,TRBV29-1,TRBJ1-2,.,TGCAGCGTTGATCCCAGACAGGTCTATGGCTACACCTTC,CSVDPRQVYGYTF
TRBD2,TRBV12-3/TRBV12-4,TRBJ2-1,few,TGTGCCAGCAGTCCCCGGTATGGCGGGGGGATCAATGAGCAGTTCTTC,CASSPRYGGGINEQFF
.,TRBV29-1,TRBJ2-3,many,TGCAGCGTTGAAGACACAGATACGCAGTATTTT,CSVEDTDTQYF
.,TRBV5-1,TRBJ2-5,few,TGCGCCAGCAGCTTGGGAGTAGAGGGGGAGACCCAGTACTTC,CASSLGVEGETQYF